The 31 T cell receptor beta chains below were found in one sample sequenced in a study of T cell repertoires in cytomegalovirus infection. These receptors' antigens are unknown. TCRdb fed the reads into MiXCR, producing one record per CDR3 protein. The table records 700,000 to 850,000 distinct CDR3 sequences, approximately 32% of them present only once. The sample here was cultured CD8+ T cells from PBMCs, taken from culture after CMV antigen stimulation. Every receptor here comes from a human donor in good health (CMV status not recorded). Some clones in this sample may be carry-over from other donors' samples.

On this clonotype: A much bigger clone sits one base away, suggesting this may be a read error. The gene calls are TRBV7-2 and TRBJ2-5; TRBD1 matches at 9 bases. The CDR3 has 14 residues. Germline V gene lookup returns CDR1 SGHTA and CDR2 FQGNSA. V shed 0 bases, J shed 8 bases, and the junction held 4 bases outside the gene matches. CDR3: CASSLAGTGTTQYF. In nucleotides, the CDR3 is TGTGCCAGCAGCTTAGCGGGGACAGGGACCACCCAGTACTTC.

About this clonotype itself: At one end, the junction sequence differs from germline, possibly due to a read error. This chain joins TRBV6-2 or TRBV6-3 and TRBJ2-4; D call uncertain. Germline V gene lookup returns CDR1 MNHEY and CDR2 SVGEGT. The CDR3 runs 16 residues. CDR3 sequence (DNA): TGTACCAGCAGTTCTGACGCATTCCTAGCCAAAAACATTCAGTACTTC. Translation gives CTSSSDAFLAKNIQYF.

The V and J genes are TRBV29-1 and TRBJ1-1; D call uncertain. Germline CDR1 SQVTM, CDR2 ANQGSEA. The CDR3 contains 13 residues. CDR3 loop: CSLTRVWHTEAFF. DNA for the CDR3: TGCAGTTTAACTCGAGTCTGGCACACTGAAGCTTTCTTT.

At least ten counts were recorded for this clonotype. The chain carries TRBV6-6 and TRBJ2-7; D is unclear. Germline CDR1 MNHNY, CDR2 SVGAGI (reference sequence). V lost 6 bases and J 3 bases, leaving 6 bases between the germline ends. The CDR3 runs to 11 residues. CDR3 amino acids: CASSLYYEQYF. As DNA, the CDR3 is TGTGCCAGCAGCCTTTACTACGAGCAGTACTTC.

This clonotype was counted a few times. V and J are TRBV6-2 or TRBV6-3 and TRBJ2-3; 9 bases fit TRBD2. In germline, CDR1 is MNHEY, CDR2 SVGEGT. This CDR3 spans 14 amino acids. The V segment lost 8 bases and the J segment 7 bases; nucleotides outside the gene matches: 10. CDR3 sequence reads: CASDLGGGANTQYF. As DNA, the CDR3 is TGTGCCAGCGATCTCGGCGGGGGGGCGAATACGCAGTATTTT.

This clonotype turned up a few times. V gene TRBV12-3 or TRBV12-4 combines with J gene TRBJ2-1, with D perhaps matching TRBD1 or TRBD2 (6 bases each). V was cut by 5 bases and J by 0 bases, with 14 bases left in between. This CDR3 has 16 residues. The CDR3: CASSPKGGSSYNEQFF. CDR3 in DNA: TGTGCCAGCAGTCCCAAGGGGGGAAGCTCCTACAATGAGCAGTTCTTC.

The V gene is TRBV4-1, the J gene TRBJ2-5; maybe TRBD1 (6 bases). Deletions cut 1 base from V and 7 bases from J, with 10 bases between. Germline assignment: CDR1 MGHRA and CDR2 YSYEKL. CDR3 length: 13 residues. CDR3 residues: CASSQAQGVTQYF. The CDR3 DNA is TGCGCCAGCAGCCAAGCACAGGGTGTGACCCAGTACTTC.

This clonotype was detected a few times. The V call is TRBV10-3, the J call TRBJ1-3; unclear D gene. CDR1 ENHRY and CDR2 SYGVKD come from the germline V gene. Trimming took 9 bases from V and 0 from J, leaving 18 bases between them. The CDR3 has 16 residues. Here the CDR3 reads CAILTSGRVSGNTIYF. The CDR3 region has the DNA TGTGCCATTCTAACCTCCGGACGGGTCTCTGGAAACACCATATATTTT.

Details on this clonotype: The junction departs from the called germline gene at one end, perhaps through a read error. The chain links TRBV6-6 to TRBJ2-7; a weak D match, TRBD1 (6 bases). The CDR3 loop spans 14 amino acids. Germline V CDR1 and CDR2: MNHNY, SVGAGI (reference sequence). The CDR3 loop is CASSYSTGTYEQYF. Here the CDR3 DNA reads TGTGCCAGCAGCTACTCAACAGGGACCTACGAGCAGTACTTC.

The chain couples TRBV7-6 to TRBJ2-1; 11 bases map to TRBD2. This CDR3 region has 18 residues. V trimming: 0 bases; J trimming: 7 bases; junction bases outside the gene matches: 11. Germline V lookup: CDR1 SGHVS, CDR2 FNYEAQ. The CDR3 sequence: CASSLAYQTSGGVNEQFF. The CDR3 nucleotides are TGTGCCAGCAGCTTAGCGTATCAAACTAGCGGGGGAGTAAATGAGCAGTTCTTC.

This clonotype has a handful of counts. The V gene is TRBV10-3, the J gene TRBJ1-1; 9 bases map to TRBD1. The V gene's germline CDR1 is ENHRY and CDR2 SYGVKD. The CDR3 has 18 amino acids. J was trimmed by 0 bases and V by 5 bases; bases with no gene match: 13. Written as DNA, the CDR3 is TGTGCCATCAGTAGGATTGGACAGGGGACGCCCATGAACACTGAAGCTTTCTTT. Encoded protein: CAISRIGQGTPMNTEAFF.

This clonotype turned up a few times. The chain is built from TRBV5-1 and TRBJ1-1; 8 bases line up with TRBD1. Trimming removed 0 bases from V and 4 bases from J; junction bases left unmatched: 5. CDR3 length: 15 residues. Germline V gene sequence: CDR1 SGHRS, CDR2 YFSETQ. For the CDR3, the DNA is TGCGCCAGCAGCTTGGACAGAACAGGGGGCACTGAAGCTTTCTTT. Protein product: CASSLDRTGGTEAFF.

There are a few counts of this clonotype. V gene TRBV27 combines with J gene TRBJ2-3; D unclear. CDR3 length: 14 residues. V lost 4 bases and J lost 2, with 10 bases in between. Germline values: CDR1 MNHEY, CDR2 SMNVEV (reference sequence). DNA for the CDR3: TGTGCCAGCAGTTCCCTCAGGTCCACAGATACGCAGTATTTT. Translated: CASSSLRSTDTQYF.

This clonotype has only one observation. The V and J genes are TRBV2 and TRBJ2-5; a weak D match, TRBD2 (5 bases). Per germline, CDR1 SNHLY and CDR2 FYNNEI. Trimming pared 2 bases from V and 5 bases from J, leaving 15 bases between. This CDR3 is 15 amino acids long. CDR3 region: CASSESFGVGETQYF. In nucleotides, the CDR3 is TGTGCCAGCAGTGAAAGCTTCGGGGTCGGGGAGACCCAGTACTTC.

The chain's CDR3 is CASRPGANVLTF. The CDR3 nucleotides read TGTGCCAGCAGGCCTGGGGCCAACGTCCTGACTTTC. The chain uses TRBV6-1 and TRBJ2-6; D remains ambiguous. Germline V gives CDR1 MNHNS, CDR2 SASEGT. With 6 bases removed from V and 2 bases from J, the gap between germline ends came to 2 bases. The CDR3 consists of 12 residues.

V is TRBV2 and J is TRBJ2-5; unclear D gene. CDR1 and CDR2 from the germline V gene are SNHLY and FYNNEI. CDR3 length: 12 residues. Trimming left V 8 bases short and J 1 base short, with 8 bases between. CDR3 loop: CASDSFQETQYF. The DNA of the CDR3 is TGTGCCAGCGACTCTTTCCAAGAGACCCAGTACTTC. Full variable domain (rest looked up from reference TRBV2 and TRBJ2-5): EPEVTQTPSHQVTQMGQEVILRCVPISNHLYFYWYRQILGQKVEFLVSFYNNEISEKSEIFDDQFSVERPDGSNFTLKIRSTKLEDSAMYFCASDSFQETQYFGPGTRLLVL.

The V and J genes are TRBV11-3 and TRBJ2-1; D is uncertain. Between the trimmed V and J ends, which lost 0 bases and 0 bases, there was a span of 12 bases. The length of the CDR3 is 17 residues. The germline V gene encodes CDR1 SGHNT and CDR2 YENEEA. The CDR3 region has the DNA TGTGCCAGCAGCTTAGAGGGCCATTTGAGCTCCTACAATGAGCAGTTCTTC. Amino acid sequence: CASSLEGHLSSYNEQFF. Based on the CDR3 plus reference TRBV11-3 and TRBJ2-1, the full variable domain is EAGVVQSPRYKIIEKKQPVAFWCNPISGHNTLYWYLQNLGQGPELLIRYENEEAVDDSQLPKDRFSAERLKGVDSTLKIQPAELGDSAVYLCASSLEGHLSSYNEQFFGPGTRLTVL.

Only a few counts were recorded for this clonotype. V and J are TRBV27 and TRBJ2-1, with D hard to call. CDR3 length: 13 residues. Per germline, CDR1 MNHEY and CDR2 SMNVEV (reference sequence). V was clipped by 10 bases and J by 0 bases, with 10 bases between them. The CDR3 DNA sequence: TGTGCCACCACGAGTGGCTCCTACAATGAGCAGTTCTTC. This encodes CATTSGSYNEQFF.

Written as DNA, the CDR3 is TGTGCCAGCAGTTACTCGGTCCCGGGGACTTCACCCCTCCACTTT. Amino acid sequence: CASSYSVPGTSPLHF. The chain links TRBV6-5 to TRBJ1-6; D is perhaps TRBD1 (5 bases). Germline values: CDR1 MNHEY, CDR2 SVGAGI. The CDR3 extends over 15 amino acids. Trimming removed 0 bases at V and 9 bases at J, with 12 bases between.

The chain joins TRBV5-4 to TRBJ1-2; 7 bases fit TRBD1. The CDR3 contains 14 residues. The V and J ends lost 4 bases and 6 bases, in that order; junction bases with no gene match: 9. Germline CDR1 SGHNT, CDR2 YYREEE (reference sequence). CDR3 residues: CASSLTGTVDGYTF. The CDR3 nucleotides are TGTGCCAGCAGCCTGACCGGGACAGTCGATGGCTACACCTTC.

The sample holds a few counts of this clonotype. The V gene is TRBV27, the J gene TRBJ2-7, with a weak D call TRBD2 (5 bases). The CDR3 extends over 14 amino acids. The ends were cut back, 0 bases at V and 3 bases at J, with 9 bases in the middle. Germline CDR1 and CDR2: MNHEY and SMNVEV (reference sequence). The CDR3 is CASSLSFSDYEQYF. CDR3 sequence (DNA): TGTGCCAGCAGTTTATCTTTTAGCGACTACGAGCAGTACTTC.

This clonotype has only a few counts. The V call is TRBV12-3 or TRBV12-4, the J call TRBJ2-3; no reliable D call. There are 14 residues in the CDR3. Deletions cut 5 bases from V and 2 bases from J, with 11 bases between. CDR3 sequence reads: CASSRALTTDTQYF. As DNA, the CDR3 is TGTGCCAGCAGTAGGGCCCTAACCACAGATACGCAGTATTTT.

The V call is TRBV6-2 or TRBV6-3, the J call TRBJ2-7, with TRBD2 matching over 8 bases. This CDR3 has 14 amino acids. The germline gives CDR1 MNHEY, CDR2 SVGEGT. The J segment lost 7 bases and the V segment lost 0 bases, leaving 5 bases of the junction unmatched. In DNA, the CDR3 is TGTGCCAGCAGTTACTCCGGGGGGGCGGGAGAGCAGTACGTC. Protein sequence: CASSYSGGAGEQYV.

This clonotype was picked up one time. This rearrangement joins TRBV11-2 to TRBJ2-7, with D perhaps TRBD2 (6 bases). Deletions cut 3 bases from V and 2 bases from J, with 17 bases between. The CDR3 is 16 residues long. Looked up from germline, CDR1 is SGHAT and CDR2 is FQNNGV. The CDR3 coding sequence is TGTGCCAGCAGCTTGGAGAGGCGGGGTCGAGCCTACGAGCAGTACTTC. It encodes CASSLERRGRAYEQYF. Full variable domain (rest looked up from reference TRBV11-2 and TRBJ2-7): EAGVAQSPRYKIIEKRQSVAFWCNPISGHATLYWYQQILGQGPKLLIQFQNNGVVDDSQLPKDRFSAERLKGVDSTLKIQPAKLEDSAVYLCASSLERRGRAYEQYFGPGTRLTVT.

There are a few counts of this clonotype. The gene calls are TRBV4-1 and TRBJ2-3; TRBD2 might be the D (6 bases). In germline, CDR1 is MGHRA, CDR2 YSYEKL. The CDR3 is 15 residues long. Trimming left V 4 bases short and J 3 bases short, with 14 bases between. In DNA form, the CDR3 reads TGCGCCAGCAGCCCAGGCGGGACGGGAACAGATACGCAGTATTTT. Translated: CASSPGGTGTDTQYF.

This chain connects TRBV5-5 to TRBJ1-4; no definite D call. CDR3 size: 15 residues. Trimming took 0 bases from V and 4 from J, leaving 10 bases between them. From germline, CDR1 is SGHKS and CDR2 YYEKEE (reference sequence). The DNA of the CDR3 is TGTGCCAGCAGCTTGGGTAGAGTCATTAATGAAAAACTGTTTTTT. Its protein is CASSLGRVINEKLFF.

A remark on this clonotype: Just one base apart from a much larger clone, this may be a read error. The CDR3 nucleotides read TGTGCCAGCAGCTTCTCTAAGGGGGCCAGATACACTGAAGCTTTCTTT. Residues: CASSFSKGARYTEAFF. V and J are TRBV11-3 and TRBJ1-1; TRBD1 matches at 7 bases. Germline V gives CDR1 SGHNT, CDR2 YENEEA. This CDR3 contains 16 residues. Germline trimming cut 3 bases from V and 3 bases from J; bases unmatched to any gene: 10.

The J gene is TRBJ1-2, the V gene TRBV12-3 or TRBV12-4; D may be TRBD1 (6 bases). V lost 1 base to trimming and J lost 4 bases, with 10 bases between them. The CDR3 extends over 14 amino acids. The CDR3 bases are TGTGCCAGCAGTTTAGGGGAGGGGGTCTATGGCTACACCTTC. Amino acids: CASSLGEGVYGYTF.

The CDR3 coding sequence is TGTGCCAGCAGTGGGGGTGAGGGAGATTCACCCCTCCACTTT. Its translation is CASSGGEGDSPLHF. The chain recombines TRBV2 with TRBJ1-6; D is unclear. V dropped 4 bases and J dropped 8 bases, with 12 bases sitting between them. Germline V lookup: CDR1 SNHLY, CDR2 FYNNEI. The CDR3 is 14 residues long.

V gene TRBV11-3 combines with J gene TRBJ2-5, with a possible D match to TRBD1 (5 bases). The CDR3 loop spans 15 amino acids. Germline-derived CDR1 and CDR2 are SGHNT and YENEEA. V was trimmed by 0 bases and J by 4 bases, leaving 12 bases between them. The CDR3 region has the DNA TGTGCCAGCAGCTTAGATAAAGGGGTGGGAGAGACCCAGTACTTC. Translated, it gives CASSLDKGVGETQYF.

The chain couples TRBV6-2 or TRBV6-3 to TRBJ1-2; D gene unclear. Germline-derived CDR1 and CDR2 are MNHEY and SVGEGT. This CDR3 region has 13 residues. V lost 0 bases and J 8 bases, leaving 10 bases between the germline ends. The CDR3 sequence is CASSYSSPSGYTF. CDR3 nucleotide sequence: TGTGCCAGCAGTTACTCCTCTCCTTCCGGCTACACCTTC.